This T cell receptor beta chain appears in the sequencing data of a study of identifying expanded T cells in peripheral blood. The V gene end was trimmed by 0 bases and the J gene end by 7 bases; junction bases not matched to a gene: 7. From germline, CDR1 is SGHTA and CDR2 FQGNSA. This CDR3 spans 16 amino acids. General study results and limits: Technical replicates showed roughly 1.2 changed clones; approximately two weeks 15 to 20; four weeks 19.

Produced via immunoSEQ multiplex PCR; TCRdb's table is partial and in-frame only. The data show about 98,000 clones, with around 88% seen just once and around 14% held by the top ten. As regards this clone: What it binds is not known.

The chain couples TRBV7-2 to TRBJ1-3; 9 nucleotides line up with TRBD1. Sequences were obtained from blood. This TCR came from a person aged 18-70 years in good health. Here the CDR3 DNA reads TGTGCCAGCAGCTTAGCCATCGACAGGGGGGGTAACACCATATATTTT. Its translation: CASSLAIDRGGNTIYF.